This T cell receptor beta chain originates from a study of T cells in localized non-small cell lung cancer. Study results and caveats: In adjacent lung, a median around 50 of the top 100 tumor clones were found. The study found T cell clonality highest in uninvolved adjacent lung, above tumor. There was an association of higher blood T cell density with longer overall survival. As only one tumor region underwent sequencing, heterogeneity remains possible.

The CDR3 spans 13 residues. V gave up 4 bases and J gave up 4 bases, with 12 bases separating them. Per germline, CDR1 SGHRS and CDR2 YFSETQ. This clone was found once. Its antigen is still unknown. TCRdb's table, derived via immunoSEQ multiplex PCR, lists solely in-frame clones and lacks some. The sample lists around 83,000 clones; approximately 86% were seen once. The J gene is TRBJ2-7, the V gene TRBV5-1; possibly TRBD2 for D (6 bases). This receptor was taken from a man aged 35 to 69 with stage I squamous cell lung carcinoma. The sample here was peripheral blood, taken before any cancer treatment. CDR3 sequence (DNA): TGCGCCAGCAGCCAGCCGGACTATTACGAGCAGTACTTC. Translating it yields CASSQPDYYEQYF. The full variable domain, completed using reference TRBV5-1 and TRBJ2-7, is KAGVTQTPRYLIKTRGQQVTLSCSPISGHRSVSWYQQTPGQGLQFLFEYFSETQRNKGNFPGRFSGRQFSNSRSEMNVSTLELGDSALYLCASSQPDYYEQYFGPGTRLTVT.